Included here is one TCR beta chain sequence, with context. These data originate in a study of blood T cell repertoires in COVID-19. Study context: Samples came from the United States, Italy and Spain, spanning acute and convalescent COVID-19.

In the study's own analysis: Estimates of nucleated cell counts were drawn from the amplification of reference gene primers. The data were produced by immunoSEQ multiplex PCR, yet TCRdb's version contains in-frame clones alone and is incomplete. Clone size and V and J calls were adopted from that table, with D and trimming inferred from the DNA. This table has around 370,000 clones, under 95% appearing once. Sequencing was done on a sample of peripheral blood. The receptor comes from a woman aged 18-30 years who had recovered from COVID-19.

CDR3 coding DNA: TGTGCCAGCAGCTTAAGTTACAAATACGACTATGGCTACACCTTC. Translated: CASSLSYKYDYGYTF. The J gene is TRBJ1-2, the V gene TRBV7-2; D unclear. The CDR3 contains 15 residues. CDR1 SGHTA and CDR2 FQGNSA come from the germline V gene. Trimming took 2 bases from V and 3 from J, leaving 13 bases between them.